These 20 T cell receptor beta chains originate from one sample sequenced in a study of T cell repertoires in cytomegalovirus infection. TCRdb processed the reads anew with MiXCR; each CDR3 protein has one entry. Of 150,000 to 200,000 distinct CDR3 sequences listed, roughly 20% are singletons. Material for sequencing was PBMCs. The receptors originated from a human donor in good health (CMV status not recorded). Some clones in this sample may be carry-over from other donors' samples.

The genes are TRBV28 and TRBJ2-7, with 11 bases matching TRBD2. Germline CDR1 reads MDHEN; CDR2 reads SYDVKM. V lost 5 bases to trimming and J lost 2 bases; unmatched junction nucleotides: 5. The CDR3 contains 15 residues. CDR3 region: CASSLDSGRAYEQYF. The CDR3 DNA reads TGTGCCAGCAGTCTCGATAGCGGGAGGGCCTACGAGCAGTACTTC.

The chain couples TRBV5-1 to TRBJ1-1; TRBD1 aligns across 8 bases. The CDR3 is 15 amino acids. The V and J ends lost 2 bases and 6 bases, in that order; junction bases with no gene match: 9. Per the germline V gene, CDR1 is SGHRS and CDR2 is YFSETQ. The CDR3 region is CASSFRTGLGAEAFF. Here the CDR3 DNA reads TGCGCCAGCAGCTTCCGGACAGGGTTGGGCGCTGAAGCTTTCTTT.

This clonotype was found many times. The chain carries TRBV24-1 and TRBJ1-2; 11 bases are shared with TRBD1. The CDR3 runs 16 residues. CDR1 KGHDR and CDR2 SFDVKD come from the germline V gene. J gave up 4 bases and V 4 bases, and 7 bases lay outside the gene matches. The CDR3 spells CATSDPGQGASYGYTF. CDR3 coding DNA: TGTGCCACCAGTGACCCAGGACAGGGGGCTAGCTATGGCTACACCTTC.

The chain is built from TRBV18 and TRBJ2-3; D is undetermined. Trimming removed 6 bases from V and 4 bases from J, with 8 bases in between. Germline CDR1 KGHSH, CDR2 LQKENI. This CDR3 is 12 amino acids long. CDR3 sequence reads: CASSAFPDTQYF. The DNA for the CDR3 is TGTGCCAGCTCTGCTTTCCCAGATACGCAGTATTTT.

This clonotype was detected many times. This chain links TRBV7-8 with TRBJ2-1, with a tentative D call TRBD1 (6 bases). The CDR3 covers 14 residues. The V gene lost 2 bases and the J gene lost 10 bases, with 15 bases spanning the gap. The germline V gene encodes CDR1 SGHVS and CDR2 FQNEAQ. CDR3: CASSLLQGLGEQFF. The CDR3 DNA follows: TGTGCCAGCAGCTTATTACAGGGCCTTGGAGAGCAGTTCTTC.

This clonotype was counted between two and nine times. This rearrangement joins TRBV7-3 to TRBJ2-7; TRBD1 agrees at 7 bases. CDR1 and CDR2 (germline): SGHTA, FQGTGA. With 3 bases clipped from V and 2 bases from J, the junction kept 4 bases outside the gene matches. The CDR3 sequence is 14 residues long. The CDR3 sequence: CASSLTGTPYEQYF. Written as DNA, the CDR3 is TGTGCCAGCAGCTTGACAGGGACCCCCTACGAGCAGTACTTC.

This clonotype was found a few times. The chain combines TRBV19 with TRBJ2-1; D is unclear. V was shortened by 4 bases and J by 4 bases, with 17 bases between the two germline ends. The germline gives CDR1 LNHDA, CDR2 SQIVND (reference sequence). CDR3 length: 16 amino acids. The CDR3 DNA is TGTGCCAGTAGTACCCCCGCGGCAACCGGGTACAATGAGCAGTTCTTC. Its protein is CASSTPAATGYNEQFF.

Ten or more counts support this clonotype. V usage is TRBV7-2 and J usage is TRBJ1-2; D is unresolved. V dropped 2 bases and J dropped 1 base, with 8 bases sitting between them. CDR1 and CDR2 from the germline V gene are SGHTA and FQGNSA. The CDR3 is made up of 14 amino acids. CDR3 loop: CASSLIPDNYGYTF. In DNA form, the CDR3 reads TGTGCCAGCAGCTTAATCCCAGATAACTATGGCTACACCTTC.

This clonotype has a handful of counts. The chain is built from TRBV6-2 or TRBV6-3 and TRBJ1-1, with D unresolved. This CDR3 has 13 residues. The germline CDR1 and CDR2 sequences are MNHEY and SVGEGT. Trimming pared 2 bases from V and 0 bases from J, leaving 4 bases between. CDR3 loop: CASSYGMNTEAFF. CDR3 nucleotide sequence: TGTGCCAGCAGTTACGGGATGAACACTGAAGCTTTCTTT.

This clonotype was detected ten times or more. V is TRBV13 and J is TRBJ1-5; D might be TRBD1 (5 bases). The CDR3 consists of 14 residues. V was pared by 4 bases and J by 2 bases, with 9 bases between. In germline, CDR1 is PRHDT, CDR2 FYEKMQ (reference sequence). Written as DNA, the CDR3 is TGTGCCAGCAGCTCGGGGCTAGGCAATCAGCCCCAGCATTTT. It yields the protein CASSSGLGNQPQHF.

The J gene is TRBJ1-5, the V gene TRBV13; 9 bases agree with TRBD1. V was pared by 4 bases and J by 1 base, with 2 bases of the junction left unmatched. Germline-derived CDR1 and CDR2 are PRHDT and FYEKMQ (reference sequence). This CDR3 spans 15 amino acids. The CDR3 DNA sequence: TGTGCCAGCAGCTCGGGGACAGGGAGCAATCAGCCCCAGCATTTT. It translates to CASSSGTGSNQPQHF.

The table lists this clonotype with a few counts. Here the CDR3 DNA reads TGTGCCAGTAGGGGTGTGGGATACAATGAGCAGTTCTTC. Amino acids: CASRGVGYNEQFF. V is TRBV11-2 and J is TRBJ2-1; possibly TRBD1 for D (5 bases). Germline CDR1 reads SGHAT; CDR2 reads FQNNGV. The CDR3 sequence is 13 residues long. V lost 9 bases and J 4 bases, leaving 13 bases between the germline ends.

V usage is TRBV4-1 and J usage is TRBJ2-7; 7 bases line up with TRBD1. The germline gives CDR1 MGHRA, CDR2 YSYEKL. This CDR3 is built from 14 residues. V was clipped by 4 bases and J by 5 bases; unmatched bases: 8. DNA of the CDR3: TGCGCCAGCAGCCCCATTGACAGGGTCCACGAGCAGTACTTC. This encodes CASSPIDRVHEQYF.

This chain uses TRBV27 with TRBJ2-7; D gene unclear. V lost 5 bases and J lost 1, with 15 bases in between. CDR3 length: 15 residues. Germline CDR1 reads MNHEY; CDR2 reads SMNVEV (reference sequence). The DNA for the CDR3 is TGTGCCAGCAGTCCCCGGGCCACCGGGTCCTACGAGCAGTACTTC. Translated, it gives CASSPRATGSYEQYF.

In nucleotides, the CDR3 is TGTGCCAGCAAGCGGGGGGAAACAGATACGCAGTATTTT. Protein: CASKRGETDTQYF. The chain employs TRBV2 and TRBJ2-3; TRBD2 aligns across 9 bases. Germline CDR1 reads SNHLY; CDR2 reads FYNNEI. CDR3 length equals 13 residues. V trimming: 7 bases; J trimming: 3 bases; junction bases outside the gene matches: 2.

Comment on this clonotype: A clone one base away is much larger, so this may be a read error. The V gene is TRBV7-8, the J gene TRBJ2-1, with D perhaps matching TRBD1 (6 bases). CDR3 length: 15 amino acids. Germline CDR1 reads SGHVS; CDR2 reads FQNEAQ. Trimming shortened V by 5 bases and J by 2 bases, and 13 bases separated the two germline ends. CDR3 sequence reads: CASSENRATYNEQFF. The CDR3 DNA follows: TGTGCCAGCAGCGAGAACAGGGCCACCTACAATGAGCAGTTCTTC.

This clonotype was observed many times. The chain links TRBV7-8 to TRBJ2-3; D is unresolved. Germline loops: CDR1 SGHVS, CDR2 FQNEAQ. Deletions cut 1 base from V and 7 bases from J, with 9 bases between. The CDR3 covers 13 residues. CDR3 sequence reads: CASSLEDVHTQYF. For the CDR3, the DNA is TGTGCCAGCAGCTTAGAGGACGTGCATACGCAGTATTTT.

The V call is TRBV28, the J call TRBJ2-1; possibly TRBD1 for D (6 bases). The CDR3 totals 16 residues. The V end lost 6 bases, the J end lost 0 bases, and 15 bases lay between the germline ends. The V gene's germline CDR1 is MDHEN and CDR2 SYDVKM. The CDR3 is CASRLRGTNSYNEQFF. The CDR3 region has the DNA TGTGCCAGCAGGCTAAGAGGGACAAACTCCTACAATGAGCAGTTCTTC.

The CDR3 sequence: CASSLSSGGTYNEQFF. The CDR3, as DNA: TGTGCCAGCAGTTTATCTAGCGGGGGGACCTACAATGAGCAGTTCTTC. This sequence joins TRBV28 and TRBJ2-1, with 11 nucleotides matching TRBD2. The J segment lost 2 bases and the V segment lost 1 base, leaving 1 base of the junction unmatched. CDR1 is MDHEN, CDR2 SYDVKM, per germline. The CDR3 has 16 amino acids.

This clonotype appeared many times. J is TRBJ2-5 and V is TRBV7-2; 8 bases line up with TRBD2. This CDR3 region has 15 residues. Germline trimming cut 5 bases from V and 1 base from J; bases unmatched to any gene: 6. CDR1 and CDR2 from the germline V gene are SGHTA and FQGNSA. The CDR3 loop reads CASSLASGSQETQYF. CDR3 nucleotide sequence: TGTGCCAGCAGCCTCGCAAGCGGGAGCCAAGAGACCCAGTACTTC.